The T cell receptor (beta chain) described here comes from a study of cytomegalovirus exposure and HLA in healthy donors. Whole-study findings and limits: There were several of the most significant clusters that appeared linked to common viral pathogens in a later analysis.

Primers for the PCR totalled 60 Vbeta and 13 Jbeta. Per the study methods: As a later analysis found, there were 82 million or so unique TCR beta chains, of which some 9.9 million were shared. TCRdb's table, derived via immunoSEQ multiplex PCR, lists solely in-frame clones and lacks some. V and J calls plus clone size are reproduced from that table; the DNA served to infer D and trimming. The sample has around 170,000 clones, 65% to 85% seen once. The CDR3 runs to 15 residues. V was pared by 4 bases and J by 4 bases, with 6 bases of the junction left unmatched. The V gene's germline CDR1 is MGHRA and CDR2 YSYEKL. This clone has a single count. Its antigen is as yet unknown.

The sequencing input was PBMCs. The genes are TRBV4-1 and TRBJ2-2, with 7 bases identical to TRBD1. This TCR came from a girl between 10 and 17 years old in good health and CMV-seropositive. CDR3 in amino acids: CASSPSTGSTGELFF. The DNA of the CDR3 is TGCGCCAGCAGCCCCTCGACAGGGAGCACCGGGGAGCTGTTTTTT.